A selection of T cell receptor beta chains follows, all from one sample in a study of shared clonotypes between healthy human individuals. This table comes from immunoSEQ multiplex PCR, and its TCRdb copy is limited to in-frame clones, with some not included. The sample lists hundreds of thousands of clones; 80% to 95% were seen once. Input material: naive CD8+ T cells sorted from blood. Source of these receptors: a man aged 25 to 40 in good health. Both conserved end residues are trimmed from each CDR3.

CDR3aa: ASSPPPGQGNTEAF
v_gene: TRBV5-5

CDR3aa: ASSDYKTQETQY
v_gene: TRBV6-1

CDR3aa: ATSRDRLAGGSYEQY
v_gene: TRBV15

CDR3aa: ASSAETQHNEQF
v_gene: TRBV9

CDR3aa: ASSLTGSSYNEQF
v_gene: TRBV11-2

CDR3aa: ASSGRTSSQY
v_gene: TRBV7-9

CDR3aa: ASSISGNEAF
v_gene: TRBV19

CDR3aa: ASSLSRGDSYNEQF
v_gene: TRBV27

CDR3aa: ASSPGSAEPQH
v_gene: TRBV6-6

CDR3aa: ASSLDLQETQY
v_gene: TRBV28

CDR3aa: AIAPGQGLYGYT
v_gene: TRBV10-3

CDR3aa: ASSQDVGGSPDTQY
v_gene: TRBV4-3

CDR3aa: ASSTSSYEQY
v_gene: TRBV7-2

CDR3aa: ASSSETKFYEQY
v_gene: TRBV13

CDR3aa: ASTDNSIYEQY
v_gene: TRBV10-3

CDR3aa: ASSETYAGSSYNEQF
v_gene: TRBV6-1

CDR3aa: ASSPVPEYSSTDTQY
v_gene: TRBV9

CDR3aa: ASSPRTGGEQY
v_gene: TRBV4-1

CDR3aa: ASSVGSSGHNEQF
v_gene: TRBV9

CDR3aa: ASSMGGTVSYNEQF
v_gene: TRBV19

CDR3aa: ASSWNPRANTGELF
v_gene: TRBV7-9

CDR3aa: ASSRKRTGNGYT
v_gene: TRBV19

CDR3aa: ASSLVGSSYNEQF
v_gene: TRBV5-1

CDR3aa: ASSPGESYEQY
v_gene: TRBV18

CDR3aa: ASRPRVAAGIHADTQY
v_gene: TRBV12-2

CDR3aa: ASSSPGQTEAF
v_gene: TRBV7-9

CDR3aa: ASSRPLAGVYEQY
v_gene: TRBV6-5

CDR3aa: ASRRQGAPTEAF
v_gene: TRBV7-9

CDR3aa: ASTQEDTQY
v_gene: TRBV27

CDR3aa: ASSYPYTDEQF
v_gene: TRBV6-5

CDR3aa: ASYRVYEQY
v_gene: TRBV25-1

CDR3aa: ASSLGSRLTNEQF
v_gene: TRBV7-9

CDR3aa: SVSSGLAYEQF
v_gene: TRBV29-1

CDR3aa: ASSPTSGFRPQH
v_gene: TRBV27

CDR3aa: ASSHQNEGITEAF
v_gene: TRBV5-4

CDR3aa: ASSVVGGRLLNEQF
v_gene: TRBV9

CDR3aa: ASGAGGPYEQY
v_gene: TRBV27

CDR3aa: ASSPGGSEETQY
v_gene: TRBV18

CDR3aa: ASSLSTGQETQY
v_gene: TRBV7-9

CDR3aa: ASNPGQGNYGYT
v_gene: TRBV13

CDR3aa: ASSQGGANEQF
v_gene: TRBV4-1

CDR3aa: ASSSRGLGVANYGYT
v_gene: TRBV28

CDR3aa: ASSGRTGVNTEAF
v_gene: TRBV27

CDR3aa: SVDGGGGGSYEQY
v_gene: TRBV29-1

CDR3aa: ASSPVAGASSNQPQH
v_gene: TRBV18